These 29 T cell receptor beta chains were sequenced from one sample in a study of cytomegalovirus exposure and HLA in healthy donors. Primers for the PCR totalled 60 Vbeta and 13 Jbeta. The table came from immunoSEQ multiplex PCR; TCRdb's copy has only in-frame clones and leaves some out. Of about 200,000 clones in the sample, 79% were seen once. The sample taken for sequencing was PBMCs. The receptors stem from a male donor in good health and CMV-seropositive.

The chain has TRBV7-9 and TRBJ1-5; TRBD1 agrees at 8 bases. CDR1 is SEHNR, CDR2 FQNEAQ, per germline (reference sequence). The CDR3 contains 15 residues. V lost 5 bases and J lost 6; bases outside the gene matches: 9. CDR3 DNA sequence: TGTGCCAGCAGCCGCGGACAGGGAGGCGGTCAGCCCCAGCATTTT. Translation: CASSRGQGGGQPQHF. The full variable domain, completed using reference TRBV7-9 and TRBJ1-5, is DTGVSQNPRHKITKRGQNVTFRCDPISEHNRLYWYRQTLGQGPEFLTYFQNEAQLEKSRLLSDRFSAERPKGSFSTLEIQRTEQGDSAMYLCASSRGQGGGQPQHFGDGTRLSIL.

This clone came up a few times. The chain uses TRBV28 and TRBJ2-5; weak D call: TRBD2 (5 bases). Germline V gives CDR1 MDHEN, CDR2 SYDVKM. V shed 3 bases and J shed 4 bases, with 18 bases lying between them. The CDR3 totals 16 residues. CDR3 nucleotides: TGTGCCAGCAGTTTGGTGTTTTCGGGCAGCGGAGAGACCCAGTACTTC. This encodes CASSLVFSGSGETQYF.

DNA of the CDR3: TGTGCCAGCAGTTTTGCCGGGGGTCGCACCGGGGAGCTGTTTTTT. Protein sequence: CASSFAGGRTGELFF. The chain recombines TRBV6-5 with TRBJ2-2; a weak D match, TRBD2 (6 bases). Trimming left V 4 bases short and J 4 bases short, with 13 bases between. The CDR3 is 15 residues long. The germline gives CDR1 MNHEY, CDR2 SVGAGI.

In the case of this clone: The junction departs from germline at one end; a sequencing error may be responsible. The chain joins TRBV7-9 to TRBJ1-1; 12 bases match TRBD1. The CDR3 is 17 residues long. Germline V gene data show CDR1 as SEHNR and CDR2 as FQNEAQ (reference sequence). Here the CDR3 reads CSSSYPLPRDRGPEAFF. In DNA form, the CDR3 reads TGTTCCAGCAGCTACCCACTTCCCCGGGACAGGGGGCCTGAAGCTTTCTTT. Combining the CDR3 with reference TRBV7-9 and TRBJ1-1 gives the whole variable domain DTGVSQNPRHKITKRGQNVTFRCDPISEHNRLYWYRQTLGQGPEFLTYFQNEAQLEKSRLLSDRFSAERPKGSFSTLEIQRTEQGDSAMYLCSSSYPLPRDRGPEAFFGQGTRLTVV.

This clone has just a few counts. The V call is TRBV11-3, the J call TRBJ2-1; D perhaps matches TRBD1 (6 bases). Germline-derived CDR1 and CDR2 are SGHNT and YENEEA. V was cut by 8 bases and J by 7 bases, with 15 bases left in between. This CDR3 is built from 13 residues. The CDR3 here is CASADRWGNEQFF. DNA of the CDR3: TGTGCCAGCGCCGACAGGTGGGGGAATGAGCAGTTCTTC. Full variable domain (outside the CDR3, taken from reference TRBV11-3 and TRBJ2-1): EAGVVQSPRYKIIEKKQPVAFWCNPISGHNTLYWYLQNLGQGPELLIRYENEEAVDDSQLPKDRFSAERLKGVDSTLKIQPAELGDSAVYLCASADRWGNEQFFGPGTRLTVL.

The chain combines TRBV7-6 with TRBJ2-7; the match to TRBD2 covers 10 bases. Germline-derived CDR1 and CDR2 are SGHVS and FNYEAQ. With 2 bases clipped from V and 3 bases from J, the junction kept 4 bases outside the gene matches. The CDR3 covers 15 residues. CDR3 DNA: TGTGCCAGCAGCTTAACCTCTAGCGGGGGCTACGAGCAGTACTTC. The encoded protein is CASSLTSSGGYEQYF.

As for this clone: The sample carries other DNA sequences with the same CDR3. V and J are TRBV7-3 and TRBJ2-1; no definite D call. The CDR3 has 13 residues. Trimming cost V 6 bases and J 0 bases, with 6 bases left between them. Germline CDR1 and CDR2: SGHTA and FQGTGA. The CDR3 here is CASSPGSYNEQFF. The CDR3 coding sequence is TGTGCCAGCAGTCCAGGCTCCTACAATGAGCAGTTCTTC.

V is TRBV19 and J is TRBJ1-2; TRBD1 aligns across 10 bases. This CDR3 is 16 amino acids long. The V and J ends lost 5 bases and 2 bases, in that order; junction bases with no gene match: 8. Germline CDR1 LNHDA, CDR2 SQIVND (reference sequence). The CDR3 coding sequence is TGTGCCAGTAGTGCCCAGGACAGGGGGTCGAACTATGGCTACACCTTC. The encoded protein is CASSAQDRGSNYGYTF.

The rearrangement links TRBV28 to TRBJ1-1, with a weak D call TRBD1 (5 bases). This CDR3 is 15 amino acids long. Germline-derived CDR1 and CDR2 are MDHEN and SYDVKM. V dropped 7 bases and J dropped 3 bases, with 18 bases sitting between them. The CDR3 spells CASTPGGIMYTEAFF. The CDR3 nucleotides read TGTGCCAGCACCCCCGGGGGGATAATGTACACTGAAGCTTTCTTT.

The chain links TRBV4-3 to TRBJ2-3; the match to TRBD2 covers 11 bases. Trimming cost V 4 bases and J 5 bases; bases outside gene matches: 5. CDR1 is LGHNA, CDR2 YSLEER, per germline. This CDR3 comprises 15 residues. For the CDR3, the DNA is TGCGCCAGCAGCCGTTCCGGGACTAGCGGAGATACGCAGTATTTT. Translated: CASSRSGTSGDTQYF.

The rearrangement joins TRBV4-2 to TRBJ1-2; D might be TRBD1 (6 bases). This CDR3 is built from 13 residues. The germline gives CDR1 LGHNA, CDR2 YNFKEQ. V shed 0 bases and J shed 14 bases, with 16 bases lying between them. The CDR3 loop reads CASSQDQRGGETF. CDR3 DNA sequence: TGTGCCAGCAGCCAAGATCAACGCGGGGGCGAAACCTTC.

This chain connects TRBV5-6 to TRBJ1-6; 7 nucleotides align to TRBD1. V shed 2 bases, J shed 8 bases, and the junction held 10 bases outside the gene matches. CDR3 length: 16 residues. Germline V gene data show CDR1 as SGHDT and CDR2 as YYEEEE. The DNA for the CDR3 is TGTGCCAGCAGCTTTCGACCAAGACAGGGTGATTCACCCCTCCACTTT. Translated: CASSFRPRQGDSPLHF. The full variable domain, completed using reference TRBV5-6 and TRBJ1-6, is DAGVTQSPTHLIKTRGQQVTLRCSPKSGHDTVSWYQQALGQGPQFIFQYYEEEERQRGNFPDRFSGHQFPNYSSELNVNALLLGDSALYLCASSFRPRQGDSPLHFGNGTRLTVT.

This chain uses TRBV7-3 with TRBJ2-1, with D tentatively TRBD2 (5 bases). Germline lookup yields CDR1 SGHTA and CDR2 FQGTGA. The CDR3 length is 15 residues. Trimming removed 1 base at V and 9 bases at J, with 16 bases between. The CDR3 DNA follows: TGTGCCAGCAGCTTAAATTCGGCGGTCGAGGGTGAGCAGTTCTTC. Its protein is CASSLNSAVEGEQFF.

The DNA of the CDR3 is TGTGCCAGCAGCTTAGGGACAGGGTATGGCTACACCTTC. This encodes CASSLGTGYGYTF. This sequence joins TRBV7-2 and TRBJ1-2, with 8 bases identical to TRBD1. CDR1 SGHTA and CDR2 FQGNSA come from the germline V gene. The CDR3 is 13 residues long. Trimming cost V 1 base and J 5 bases; bases outside gene matches: 0.

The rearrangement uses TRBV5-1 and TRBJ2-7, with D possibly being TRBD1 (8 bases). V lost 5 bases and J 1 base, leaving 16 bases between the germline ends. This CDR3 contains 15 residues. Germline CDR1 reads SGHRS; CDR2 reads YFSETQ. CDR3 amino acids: CASSLTGGGSYEQYF. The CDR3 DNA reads TGCGCCAGCAGTTTAACAGGGGGAGGGTCCTACGAGCAGTACTTC.

The CDR3 reads CASSSPAPGEGFGYTF. The CDR3 DNA reads as TGTGCCAGCAGTTCGCCAGCACCAGGGGAGGGGTTTGGCTACACCTTC. This sequence joins TRBV28 and TRBJ1-2, with a weak D call TRBD1 (6 bases). The CDR3 is 16 residues long. From germline, CDR1 is MDHEN and CDR2 SYDVKM. V dropped 4 bases and J dropped 7 bases, with 22 bases sitting between them.

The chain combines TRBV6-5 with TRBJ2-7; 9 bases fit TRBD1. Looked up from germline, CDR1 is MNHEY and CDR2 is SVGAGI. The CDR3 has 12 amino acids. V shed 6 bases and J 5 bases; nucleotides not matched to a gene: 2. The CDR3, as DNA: TGTGCCAGCAGCCGGACAGGGGACGAGCAGTACTTC. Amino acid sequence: CASSRTGDEQYF.

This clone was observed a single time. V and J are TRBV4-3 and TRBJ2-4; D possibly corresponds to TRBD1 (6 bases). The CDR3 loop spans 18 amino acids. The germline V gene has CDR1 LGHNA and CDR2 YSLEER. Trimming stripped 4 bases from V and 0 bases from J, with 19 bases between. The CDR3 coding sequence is TGCGCCAGCAGCCCGGCGAGGGGGAACAGCCCAGCCAAAAACATTCAGTACTTC. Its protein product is CASSPARGNSPAKNIQYF.

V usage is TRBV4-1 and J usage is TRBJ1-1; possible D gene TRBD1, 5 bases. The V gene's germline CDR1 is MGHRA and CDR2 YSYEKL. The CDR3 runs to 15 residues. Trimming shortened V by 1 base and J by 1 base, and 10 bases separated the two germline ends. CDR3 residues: CASSQGDGGNTEAFF. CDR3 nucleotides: TGCGCCAGCAGCCAAGGGGACGGGGGGAACACTGAAGCTTTCTTT.

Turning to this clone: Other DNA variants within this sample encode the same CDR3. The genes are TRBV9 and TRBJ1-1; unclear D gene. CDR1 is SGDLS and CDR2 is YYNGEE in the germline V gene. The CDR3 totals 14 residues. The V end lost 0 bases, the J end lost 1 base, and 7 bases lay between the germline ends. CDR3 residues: CASSVVSGNTEAFF. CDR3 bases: TGTGCCAGCAGCGTAGTGTCCGGGAACACTGAAGCTTTCTTT.

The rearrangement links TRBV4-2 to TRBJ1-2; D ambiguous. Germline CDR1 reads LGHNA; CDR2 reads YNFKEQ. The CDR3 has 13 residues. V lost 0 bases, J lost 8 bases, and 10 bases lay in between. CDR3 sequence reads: CASSQEGERGYTF. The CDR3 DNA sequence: TGTGCCAGCAGCCAAGAGGGAGAACGGGGCTACACCTTC.

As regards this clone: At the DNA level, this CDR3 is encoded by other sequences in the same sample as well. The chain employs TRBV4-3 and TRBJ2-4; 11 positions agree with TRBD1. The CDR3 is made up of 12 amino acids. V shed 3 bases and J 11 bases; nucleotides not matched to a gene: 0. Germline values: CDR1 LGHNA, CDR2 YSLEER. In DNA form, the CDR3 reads TGCGCCAGCAGCCAGGACAGGGGGCTTCAGTACTTC. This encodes CASSQDRGLQYF.

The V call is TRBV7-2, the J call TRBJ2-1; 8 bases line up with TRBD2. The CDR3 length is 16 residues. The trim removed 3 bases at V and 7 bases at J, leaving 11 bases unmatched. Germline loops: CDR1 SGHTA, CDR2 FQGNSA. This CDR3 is CASSLESGGAWNEQFF. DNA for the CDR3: TGTGCCAGCAGCTTGGAGTCGGGGGGGGCCTGGAATGAGCAGTTCTTC.

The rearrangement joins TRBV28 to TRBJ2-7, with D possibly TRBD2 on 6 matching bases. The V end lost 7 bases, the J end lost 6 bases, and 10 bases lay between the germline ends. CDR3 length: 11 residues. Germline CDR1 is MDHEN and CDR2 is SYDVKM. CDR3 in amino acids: CASTEGGEQYF. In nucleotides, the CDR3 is TGTGCCAGCACCGAGGGAGGCGAGCAGTACTTC.

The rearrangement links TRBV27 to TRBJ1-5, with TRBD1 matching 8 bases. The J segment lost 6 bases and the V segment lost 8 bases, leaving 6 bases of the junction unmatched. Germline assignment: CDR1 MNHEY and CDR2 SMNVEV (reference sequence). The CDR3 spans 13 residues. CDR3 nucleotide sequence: TGTGCCAGCGGTCTCACAGGGGGTCAGCCCCAGCATTTT. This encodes CASGLTGGQPQHF.

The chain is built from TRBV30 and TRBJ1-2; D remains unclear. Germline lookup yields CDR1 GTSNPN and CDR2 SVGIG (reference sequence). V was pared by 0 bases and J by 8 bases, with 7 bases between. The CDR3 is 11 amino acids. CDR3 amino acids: CAWSVLWGYTF. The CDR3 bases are TGTGCCTGGAGTGTACTCTGGGGCTACACCTTC.

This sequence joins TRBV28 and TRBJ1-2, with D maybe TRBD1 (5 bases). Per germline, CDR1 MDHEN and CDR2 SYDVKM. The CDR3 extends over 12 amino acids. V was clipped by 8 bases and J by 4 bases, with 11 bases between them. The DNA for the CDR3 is TGTGCCAGCGCAAGAAGGGGCTATGGCTACACCTTC. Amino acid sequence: CASARRGYGYTF.

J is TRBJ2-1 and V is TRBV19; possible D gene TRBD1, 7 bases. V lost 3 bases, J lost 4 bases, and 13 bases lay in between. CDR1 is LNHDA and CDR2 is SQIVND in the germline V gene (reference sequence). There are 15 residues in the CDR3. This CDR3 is CASSIKEGAYNEQFF. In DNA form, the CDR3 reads TGTGCCAGTAGTATTAAGGAGGGGGCTTACAATGAGCAGTTCTTC. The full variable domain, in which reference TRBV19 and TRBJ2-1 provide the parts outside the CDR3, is DGGITQSPKYLFRKEGQNVTLSCEQNLNHDAMYWYRQDPGQGLRLIYYSQIVNDFQKGDIAEGYSVSREKKESFPLTVTSAQKNPTAFYLCASSIKEGAYNEQFFGPGTRLTVL.

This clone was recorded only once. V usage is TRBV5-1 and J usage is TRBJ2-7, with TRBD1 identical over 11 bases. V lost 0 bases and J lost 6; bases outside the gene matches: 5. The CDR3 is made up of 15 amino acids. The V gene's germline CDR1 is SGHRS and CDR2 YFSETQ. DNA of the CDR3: TGCGCCAGCAGCTTGGTAGGGACAGGGGGTGGCGAGCAGTACTTC. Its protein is CASSLVGTGGGEQYF.